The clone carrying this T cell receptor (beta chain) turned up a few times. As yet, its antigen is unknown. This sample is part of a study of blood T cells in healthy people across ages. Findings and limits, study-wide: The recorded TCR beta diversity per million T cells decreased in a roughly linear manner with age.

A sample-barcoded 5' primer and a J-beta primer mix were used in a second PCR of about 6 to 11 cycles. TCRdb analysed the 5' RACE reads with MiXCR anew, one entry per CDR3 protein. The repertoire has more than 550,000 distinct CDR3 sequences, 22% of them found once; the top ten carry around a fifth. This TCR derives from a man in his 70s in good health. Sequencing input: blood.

CDR3 DNA sequence: TGTGCCAGCAGTTCTCGGACTAGCGGGAGGGACAATGAGCAGTTCTTC. Protein sequence: CASSSRTSGRDNEQFF. The chain uses TRBV12-3 or TRBV12-4 and TRBJ2-1; 15 nucleotides match TRBD2. The CDR3 covers 16 residues. V shed 4 bases and J 5 bases; nucleotides not matched to a gene: 3.